The entry below gives a single TCR beta chain sequence along with its context. The antigen is undetermined. TCRdb redid the calling of the RT-PCR reads with MiXCR, one entry per CDR3 protein. The sample contains 710,000 or so distinct CDR3 sequences, around 16% of which appear only once. This entry comes from a study of response to subunit inactivated influenza vaccine. Whole-study findings and limits: The authors suggested that few new T cells are recruited per seasonal influenza vaccination.

The V and J ends lost 5 bases and 10 bases respectively, with 14 bases between them. Germline V gene lookup returns CDR1 SGHDN and CDR2 FVKESK. The CDR3 totals 12 residues. The sequences come from PBMCs from blood, collected roughly 13 days after vaccination. This receptor was obtained from a man aged 45-60 years who received an inactivated influenza vaccine. J is TRBJ1-1 and V is TRBV14; D is uncertain. CDR3 residues: CASSFATNSAFF. Written as DNA, the CDR3 is TGTGCCAGCAGCTTCGCTACGAATTCAGCTTTCTTT.